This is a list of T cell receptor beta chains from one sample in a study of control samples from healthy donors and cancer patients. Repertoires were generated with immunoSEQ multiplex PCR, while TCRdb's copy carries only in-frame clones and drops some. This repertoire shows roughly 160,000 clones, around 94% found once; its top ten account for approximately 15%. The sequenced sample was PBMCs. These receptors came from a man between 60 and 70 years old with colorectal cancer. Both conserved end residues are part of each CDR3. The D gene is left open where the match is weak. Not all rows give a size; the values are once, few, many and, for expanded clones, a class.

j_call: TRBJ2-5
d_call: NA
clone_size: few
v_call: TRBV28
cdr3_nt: TGTGCCAGCAGTTCCGGGTCACAAGAGACCCAGTACTTC
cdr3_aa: CASSSGSQETQYF

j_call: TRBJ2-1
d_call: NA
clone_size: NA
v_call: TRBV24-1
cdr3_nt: TGTGCCACCAGTTTTGGTCACACCTACAATGAGCAGTTCTTC
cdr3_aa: CATSFGHTYNEQFF

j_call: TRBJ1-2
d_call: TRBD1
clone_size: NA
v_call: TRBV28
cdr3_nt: TGTGCCAGCAGTAATAACCTACAGGGGTACTCTGGCTACACCTTC
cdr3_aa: CASSNNLQGYSGYTF

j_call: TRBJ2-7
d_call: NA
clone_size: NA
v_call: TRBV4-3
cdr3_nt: TGCGCCAGCAGCCAAGAAACAGTCTCCAGACGTGACGAGCAGTACTTC
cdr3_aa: CASSQETVSRRDEQYF

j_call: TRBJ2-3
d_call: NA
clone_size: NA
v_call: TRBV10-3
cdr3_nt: TGTGCCATCCAGCCCGGGGCGTCAGGAGATACGCAGTATTTT
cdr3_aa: CAIQPGASGDTQYF

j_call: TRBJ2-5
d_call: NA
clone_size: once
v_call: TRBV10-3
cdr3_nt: TGTGCCATCAGTTCCACGGAAGAGACCCAGTACTTC
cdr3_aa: CAISSTEETQYF

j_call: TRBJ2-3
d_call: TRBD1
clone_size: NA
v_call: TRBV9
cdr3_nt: TGTGCCAGCAGCGCACAGGGGGCGCCTAGCACAGATACGCAGTATTTT
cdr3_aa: CASSAQGAPSTDTQYF

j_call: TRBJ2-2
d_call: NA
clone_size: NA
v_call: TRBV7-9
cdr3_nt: TGTGCCAGCAGCCCGCCGGACAGCTCTAACACCGGGGAGCTGTTTTTT
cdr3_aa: CASSPPDSSNTGELFF

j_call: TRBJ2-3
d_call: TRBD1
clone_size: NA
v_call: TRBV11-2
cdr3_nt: TGTGCCAGCAGCTTAGTAGGGACAGGTTCAGATACGCAGTATTTT
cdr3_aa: CASSLVGTGSDTQYF

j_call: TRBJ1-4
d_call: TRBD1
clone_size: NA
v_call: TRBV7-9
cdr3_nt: TGTGCCAGCAGCCCAGGGGGTTCTAATGAAAAACTGTTTTTT
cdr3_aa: CASSPGGSNEKLFF

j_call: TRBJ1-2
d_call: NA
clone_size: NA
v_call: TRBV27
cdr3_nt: TGTGCCAGCAGTTTAAGAGGATCTAACTATGGCTACACCTTC
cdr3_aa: CASSLRGSNYGYTF

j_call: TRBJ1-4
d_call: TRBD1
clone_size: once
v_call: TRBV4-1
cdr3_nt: TGCGCCAGCAGCCGTCCCGGGACAGGGAATGAAAAACTGTTTTTT
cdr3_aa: CASSRPGTGNEKLFF

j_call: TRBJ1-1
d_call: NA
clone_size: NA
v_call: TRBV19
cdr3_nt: TGTGCCAGTAGTATTCGGGGAGAAGCTTTCTTT
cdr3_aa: CASSIRGEAFF

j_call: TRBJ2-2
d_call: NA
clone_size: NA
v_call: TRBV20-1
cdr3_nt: TGCAGTGCCAGTACTAGCTACACCGGGGAGCTGTTTTTT
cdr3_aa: CSASTSYTGELFF

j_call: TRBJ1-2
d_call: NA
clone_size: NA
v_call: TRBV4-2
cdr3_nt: TGTGCCAGCAGCCAAGATACAGGGCGGGGCTACACCTTC
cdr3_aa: CASSQDTGRGYTF

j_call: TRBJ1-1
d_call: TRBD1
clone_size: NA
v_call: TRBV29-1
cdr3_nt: TGCAGCGGACAGGGCTGGGGCACTGAAGCTTTCTTT
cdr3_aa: CSGQGWGTEAFF

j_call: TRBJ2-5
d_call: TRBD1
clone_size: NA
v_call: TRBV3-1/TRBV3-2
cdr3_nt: TGTGCCAGCAGCCAAGTCCAGGGGGCATCTCTAAAGACCCAGTACTTC
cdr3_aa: CASSQVQGASLKTQYF

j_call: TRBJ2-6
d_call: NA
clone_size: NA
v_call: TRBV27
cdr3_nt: TGTGCCAGCAGTTTCGTGGGTTCTGGGGCCAACGTCCTGACTTTC
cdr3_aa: CASSFVGSGANVLTF

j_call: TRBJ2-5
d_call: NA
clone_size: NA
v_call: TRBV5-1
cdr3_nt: TGCGCCAGCAGCTTGGGGACAGTAAGATGGACCCAGTACTTC
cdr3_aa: CASSLGTVRWTQYF

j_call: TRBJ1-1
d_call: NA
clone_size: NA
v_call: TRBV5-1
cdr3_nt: TGCGCCAGCAGCTCCTCCGGCATAGGGACTGAAGCTTTCTTT
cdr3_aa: CASSSSGIGTEAFF

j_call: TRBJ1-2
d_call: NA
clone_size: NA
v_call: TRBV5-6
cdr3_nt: TGTGCCAGCAGCTTGGAGCCCCTGGATGGCTACACCTTC
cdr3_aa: CASSLEPLDGYTF

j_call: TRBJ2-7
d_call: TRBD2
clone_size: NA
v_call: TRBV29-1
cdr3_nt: TGCAGCGTTGAAGATCTGGCGGGGGGGATCTCCTACGAGCAGTACTTC
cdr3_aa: CSVEDLAGGISYEQYF

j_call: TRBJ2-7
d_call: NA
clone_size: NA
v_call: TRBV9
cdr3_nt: TGTGCCAGCGGCAGAGAAGGACAGTCTGTCGAGCAGTACTTC
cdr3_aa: CASGREGQSVEQYF

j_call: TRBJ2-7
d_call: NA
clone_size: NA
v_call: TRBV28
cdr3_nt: TGTGCCAGCAGTTTAGCCGGGGTTACGTACGAGCAGTACTTC
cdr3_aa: CASSLAGVTYEQYF

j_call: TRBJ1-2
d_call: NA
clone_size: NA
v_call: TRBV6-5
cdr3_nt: TGTGCCAGCAGGGGTTTGCTCTATGGCTACACCTTC
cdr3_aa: CASRGLLYGYTF

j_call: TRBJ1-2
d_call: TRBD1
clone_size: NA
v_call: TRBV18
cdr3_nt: TGTGCCAGCTCACCCTGGGACAGGGGCACAGACGCCCTGACCTTC
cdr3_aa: CASSPWDRGTDALTF

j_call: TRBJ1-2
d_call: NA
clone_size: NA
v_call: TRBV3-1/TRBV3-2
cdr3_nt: TGTGCCAGCAGCCAAAGGGCCCAGGGCTCTGGCTACACCTTC
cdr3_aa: CASSQRAQGSGYTF

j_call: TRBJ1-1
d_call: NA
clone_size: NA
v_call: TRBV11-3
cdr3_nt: TGTGCCAGCAGCTTACTGGCAGCGACTGAAGCTTTCTTT
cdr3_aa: CASSLLAATEAFF

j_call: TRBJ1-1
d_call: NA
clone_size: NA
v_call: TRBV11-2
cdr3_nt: TGTGCCAGCAGCTTAGACGGCCGGGGACCCAGGGAAGCTTTCTTT
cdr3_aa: CASSLDGRGPREAFF

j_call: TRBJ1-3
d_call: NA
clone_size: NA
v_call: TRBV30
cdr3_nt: TGTGCCTGGAGTGAGACCAACAGAGCTGGAAACACCATATATTTT
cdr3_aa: CAWSETNRAGNTIYF

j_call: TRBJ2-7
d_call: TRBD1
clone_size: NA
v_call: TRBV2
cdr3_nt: TGTGCCAGCTTCCACCCTCGACAGGGGAAGCAGTACTTC
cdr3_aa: CASFHPRQGKQYF

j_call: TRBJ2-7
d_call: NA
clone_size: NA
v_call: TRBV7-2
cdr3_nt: TGTGCCAGCAGCTTAGGGACAGCGGCGTACGAGCAGTACTTC
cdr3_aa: CASSLGTAAYEQYF

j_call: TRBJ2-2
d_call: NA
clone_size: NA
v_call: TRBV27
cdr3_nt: TGTGCCAGCAGTTTAAAGAACACCGGGGAGCTGTTTTTT
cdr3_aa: CASSLKNTGELFF

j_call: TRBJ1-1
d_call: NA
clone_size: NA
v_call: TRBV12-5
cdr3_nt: TGTGCTAGTGGCCTCCCCCGGGTAGGCACTGAAGCTTTCTTT
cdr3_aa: CASGLPRVGTEAFF

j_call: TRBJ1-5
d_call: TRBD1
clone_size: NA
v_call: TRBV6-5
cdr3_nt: TGTGCCAGCAGAGTATCCGGGACAGGGGGTCAGCCCCAGCATTTT
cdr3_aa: CASRVSGTGGQPQHF

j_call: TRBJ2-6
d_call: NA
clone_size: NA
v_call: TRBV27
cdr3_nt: TGTGCCAGCAGTTTTGGGGTAGCGGGGGCCAACGTCCTGACTTTC
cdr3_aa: CASSFGVAGANVLTF

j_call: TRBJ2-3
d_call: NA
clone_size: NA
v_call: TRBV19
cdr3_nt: TGTGCCAGTAGTGCCCCTTCCGGGAGCAAGAGCACAGATACGCAGTATTTT
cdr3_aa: CASSAPSGSKSTDTQYF

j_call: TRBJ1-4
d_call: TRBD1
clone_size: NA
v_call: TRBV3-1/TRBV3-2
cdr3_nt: TGTGCCAGCAGCCTCCCGGGACAGGCGAATGAAAAACTGTTTTTT
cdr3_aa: CASSLPGQANEKLFF

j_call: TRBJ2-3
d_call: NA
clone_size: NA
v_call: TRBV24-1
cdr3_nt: TGTGCCACCTCACACTCGAGCACAGATACGCAGTATTTT
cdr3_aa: CATSHSSTDTQYF

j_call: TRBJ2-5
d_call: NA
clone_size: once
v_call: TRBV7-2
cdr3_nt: TGTGCCAGCAGCCTACTTAGCGGAGCACAAGAGACCCAGTACTTC
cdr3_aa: CASSLLSGAQETQYF

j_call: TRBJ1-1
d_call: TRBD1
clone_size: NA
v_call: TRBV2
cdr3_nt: TGTGCCAGCAGGACCCGACAGGGGAACACTGAAGCTTTCTTT
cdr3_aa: CASRTRQGNTEAFF

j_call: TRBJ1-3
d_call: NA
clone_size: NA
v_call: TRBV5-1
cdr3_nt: TGCGCCAGCAGCTTGGGGGGGGCTGGAAACACCATATATTTT
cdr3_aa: CASSLGGAGNTIYF

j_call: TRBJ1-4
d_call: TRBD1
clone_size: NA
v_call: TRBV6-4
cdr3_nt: TGTGCCAGCAGTCCTGGGACAGGGGCGTGGGGTAATGAAAAACTGTTTTTT
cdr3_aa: CASSPGTGAWGNEKLFF